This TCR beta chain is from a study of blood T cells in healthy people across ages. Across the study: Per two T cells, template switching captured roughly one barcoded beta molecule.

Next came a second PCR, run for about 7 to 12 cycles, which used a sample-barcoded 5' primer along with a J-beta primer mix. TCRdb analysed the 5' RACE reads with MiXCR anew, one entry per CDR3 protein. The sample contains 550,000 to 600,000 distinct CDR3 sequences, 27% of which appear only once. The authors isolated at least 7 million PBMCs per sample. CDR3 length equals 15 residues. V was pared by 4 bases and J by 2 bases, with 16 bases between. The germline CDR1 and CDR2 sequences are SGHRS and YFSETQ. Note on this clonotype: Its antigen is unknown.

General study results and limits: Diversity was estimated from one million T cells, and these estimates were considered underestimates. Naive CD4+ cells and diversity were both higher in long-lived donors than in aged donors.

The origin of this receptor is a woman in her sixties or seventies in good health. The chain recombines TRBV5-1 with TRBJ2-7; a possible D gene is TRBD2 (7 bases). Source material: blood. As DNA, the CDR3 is TGCGCCAGCAGCCCAACCGTGGGGGGGCCCTACGAGCAGTACTTC. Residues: CASSPTVGGPYEQYF.